Following are 23 T cell receptor beta chains from one sample sequenced in a study of blood T cell repertoires in COVID-19. Clones were read by immunoSEQ multiplex PCR, and TCRdb kept only the in-frame ones, dropping some. The data show 200,000 to 300,000 clones, almost 85% seen once. The sample comprised peripheral blood. The receptor source for this set is a woman older than 75 with acute or convalescent COVID-19.

V usage is TRBV12-3 or TRBV12-4 and J usage is TRBJ1-2; D is uncertain. V gave up 6 bases and J gave up 7 bases, with 15 bases separating them. The CDR3 has 13 residues. DNA for the CDR3: TGTGCCAGCAGACATGGGAGAGGAGGTGGCTACACCTTC. Translating it yields CASRHGRGGGYTF.

Concerning this clone: Other DNA sequences of this sample code for an identical CDR3. The V call is TRBV28, the J call TRBJ1-2; D is unclear. Looked up from germline, CDR1 is MDHEN and CDR2 is SYDVKM. V was cut by 6 bases and J by 2 bases, with 4 bases left in between. The CDR3 is 11 amino acids. The CDR3 region is CASSSNYGYTF. As DNA, the CDR3 is TGTGCCAGCAGCTCCAACTATGGCTACACCTTC.

V and J are TRBV7-9 and TRBJ2-7; 8 bases align to TRBD1. Germline V gene data show CDR1 as SEHNR and CDR2 as FQNEAQ (reference sequence). This CDR3 is 15 amino acids long. Losses at the gene ends were 1 base for V and 1 base for J; bases not matched to a gene: 3. CDR3 residues: CASSLVGQASYEQYF. The CDR3, as DNA: TGTGCCAGCAGCTTAGTGGGACAGGCGTCCTACGAGCAGTACTTC.

The rearrangement links TRBV9 to TRBJ2-1; TRBD2 agrees at 11 bases. CDR1 SGDLS and CDR2 YYNGEE come from the germline V gene. V was pared by 4 bases and J by 6 bases, with 21 bases of the junction left unmatched. This CDR3 region has 20 residues. The CDR3 reads CASSHLSSGRASSGPNEQFF. CDR3 bases: TGTGCCAGCAGCCACTTGAGTAGCGGGAGGGCCTCGAGTGGTCCCAATGAGCAGTTCTTC.

This clone appeared once. This chain uses TRBV7-2 with TRBJ2-1; 8 bases fit TRBD1. With 5 bases clipped from V and 7 bases from J, the junction kept 7 bases outside the gene matches. CDR3 length equals 14 residues. Germline V gene sequence: CDR1 SGHTA, CDR2 FQGNSA. CDR3 amino acids: CASSRDRLDNEQFF. In DNA form, the CDR3 reads TGTGCCAGCAGCCGGGACAGGCTCGATAATGAGCAGTTCTTC.

A single count supports this clone. V is TRBV19 and J is TRBJ1-2, with TRBD1 matching 7 bases. Looked up from germline, CDR1 is LNHDA and CDR2 is SQIVND (reference sequence). The CDR3 runs to 14 residues. V lost 8 bases and J lost 0; bases outside the gene matches: 6. CDR3 nucleotides: TGTGCCAGTCAGACAGGGTCAGCTAACTATGGCTACACCTTC. This encodes CASQTGSANYGYTF. The variable domain in full, completed from reference TRBV19 and TRBJ1-2, reads DGGITQSPKYLFRKEGQNVTLSCEQNLNHDAMYWYRQDPGQGLRLIYYSQIVNDFQKGDIAEGYSVSREKKESFPLTVTSAQKNPTAFYLCASQTGSANYGYTFGSGTRLTVV.

The rearrangement uses TRBV6-5 and TRBJ1-3, with D tentatively TRBD1 (6 bases). Trimming shortened V by 0 bases and J by 3 bases, and 12 bases separated the two germline ends. CDR1 is MNHEY, CDR2 SVGAGI, per germline. CDR3 length: 16 residues. The CDR3 coding sequence is TGTGCCAGCAGTTACTCGTGGACAGTGATTGGAAACACCATATATTTT. The encoded protein is CASSYSWTVIGNTIYF.

The chain combines TRBV6-2 or TRBV6-3 with TRBJ2-1; 11 positions agree with TRBD2. Germline assignment: CDR1 MNHEY and CDR2 SVGEGT. J was trimmed by 15 bases and V by 2 bases; bases with no gene match: 6. The CDR3 is made up of 13 amino acids. The CDR3 DNA is TGTGCCAGCAGTTACGGCGATAGCGGGGGGGGGTTCTTC. It translates to CASSYGDSGGGFF.

J is TRBJ1-6 and V is TRBV27; no clear D. This CDR3 is built from 13 residues. Germline V gene data show CDR1 as MNHEY and CDR2 as SMNVEV (reference sequence). Trimming stripped 5 bases from V and 7 bases from J, with 9 bases between. This chain's CDR3 is CASSPTRNSPLHF. CDR3 nucleotides: TGTGCCAGCAGTCCAACCAGGAATTCACCCCTCCACTTT.

V and J are TRBV7-3 and TRBJ2-3; possibly TRBD2 for D (6 bases). This CDR3 region has 14 residues. V was trimmed by 2 bases and J by 9 bases, leaving 15 bases between them. Germline CDR1 reads SGHTA; CDR2 reads FQGTGA. This chain's CDR3 is CASSLLSGVQTQYF. CDR3 in DNA: TGTGCCAGCAGCTTACTGTCGGGAGTCCAGACGCAGTATTTT.

This clone was observed a single time. The gene calls are TRBV2 and TRBJ2-5, with TRBD1 matching 7 bases. Unmatched junction bases numbered 26, after V lost 11 bases and J lost 5 bases. The CDR3 is 18 amino acids. Germline assignment: CDR1 SNHLY and CDR2 FYNNEI. The CDR3 DNA reads TGTGCCGCGCGACAGAAAATACAGGGGCAAGGGGAGCGGGAGACCCAGTACTTC. This translates into CAARQKIQGQGERETQYF.

The chain is built from TRBV5-4 and TRBJ2-5, with 10 bases lining up with TRBD2. Trimming at V came to 0 bases and at J to 3 bases, leaving 2 bases not matched to a gene. This CDR3 contains 15 residues. Germline assignment: CDR1 SGHNT and CDR2 YYREEE (reference sequence). The CDR3, as DNA: TGTGCCAGCAGCTTGGTAGCGGGGGGTAAAGAGACCCAGTACTTC. Encoded protein: CASSLVAGGKETQYF.

This chain uses TRBV11-3 with TRBJ1-1; no firm D call. Between the trimmed V and J ends, which lost 1 base and 6 bases, there was a span of 9 bases. There are 13 residues in the CDR3. Germline V gives CDR1 SGHNT, CDR2 YENEEA. In DNA form, the CDR3 reads TGTGCCAGCAGCTTAGGGGAGGCGGCTGAAGCTTTCTTT. This gives the protein CASSLGEAAEAFF.

The chain combines TRBV18 with TRBJ2-5; D perhaps matches TRBD2 (6 bases). Trimming shortened V by 0 bases and J by 3 bases, and 8 bases separated the two germline ends. There are 14 residues in the CDR3. Germline CDR1 KGHSH, CDR2 LQKENI. CDR3 DNA: TGTGCCAGCTCACCACCGTTAGCGGAAGAGACCCAGTACTTC. It translates to CASSPPLAEETQYF.

J is TRBJ2-5 and V is TRBV5-5, with D tentatively TRBD1 (5 bases). Trimming pared 6 bases from V and 4 bases from J, leaving 13 bases between. Germline V lookup: CDR1 SGHKS, CDR2 YYEKEE (reference sequence). The CDR3 contains 13 residues. CDR3 nucleotides: TGTGCCAGCAACGTTCAGGGTTTAGAGACCCAGTACTTC. Its translation: CASNVQGLETQYF.

The chain recombines TRBV20-1 with TRBJ1-1; D might be TRBD1 (6 bases). Germline V gene data show CDR1 as DFQATT and CDR2 as SNEGSKA (reference sequence). Deletions cut 7 bases from V and 5 bases from J, with 11 bases between. CDR3 size: 11 residues. CDR3 DNA: TGCAGTGGCAGGGGTGAGACTGAAGCTTTCTTT. Translating it yields CSGRGETEAFF.

This clone was seen many times. The identical CDR3 is also encoded by other nucleotide sequences in the sample. This sequence joins TRBV5-6 and TRBJ1-1; D not certain. This CDR3 is built from 11 residues. In germline, CDR1 is SGHDT, CDR2 YYEEEE. V was clipped by 5 bases and J by 5 bases, with 7 bases between them. The CDR3 sequence: CASSLRTEAFF. The CDR3, as DNA: TGTGCCAGCAGTCTCCGGACTGAAGCTTTCTTT.

The chain couples TRBV19 to TRBJ2-5, with TRBD2 identical over 12 bases. Germline V lookup: CDR1 LNHDA, CDR2 SQIVND (reference sequence). The CDR3 totals 16 residues. V dropped 3 bases and J dropped 4; count of bases not matched to a gene: 6. As DNA, the CDR3 is TGTGCCAGTAGTATGTTAACTAGCGGGGGGTTAGAGACCCAGTACTTC. Its protein is CASSMLTSGGLETQYF.

The chain recombines TRBV5-6 with TRBJ2-3; 10 nucleotides align to TRBD2. The CDR3 runs 17 residues. Germline V lookup: CDR1 SGHDT, CDR2 YYEEEE. With V trimmed by 3 bases and J by 12 bases, 19 bases remained unmatched. In DNA, the CDR3 is TGTGCCAGCAGCTCCCTTCTAGCGGGAGCCTCATATGGGCGCCAGTATTTT. Its translation: CASSSLLAGASYGRQYF.

V usage is TRBV2 and J usage is TRBJ2-7; 8 bases match TRBD1. V lost 2 bases, J lost 0 bases, and 3 bases stayed unmatched. Germline lookup yields CDR1 SNHLY and CDR2 FYNNEI. This CDR3 comprises 15 residues. The DNA for the CDR3 is TGTGCCAGCAGTGAACTCACAGGGGGCTCCTACGAGCAGTACTTC. It yields the protein CASSELTGGSYEQYF.

The rearrangement links TRBV20-1 to TRBJ1-1, with a possible D match to TRBD1 (5 bases). With 3 bases removed from V and 5 bases from J, the gap between germline ends came to 10 bases. The CDR3 is 12 amino acids. Germline-derived CDR1 and CDR2 are DFQATT and SNEGSKA (reference sequence). The DNA for the CDR3 is TGCAGTGCTAGTGGGGGGAGGACTGAAGCTTTCTTT. Protein sequence: CSASGGRTEAFF.

The V gene is TRBV29-1, the J gene TRBJ2-3; D uncertain. V lost 4 bases and J 5 bases, leaving 10 bases between the germline ends. Germline-derived CDR1 and CDR2 are SQVTM and ANQGSEA. CDR3 length: 12 residues. This chain's CDR3 is CSVGFSGDTQYF. The CDR3 DNA follows: TGCAGCGTTGGATTCAGTGGAGATACGCAGTATTTT.

The chain combines TRBV7-6 with TRBJ2-3; 8 bases map to TRBD1. Germline CDR1 is SGHVS and CDR2 is FNYEAQ. With V trimmed by 5 bases and J by 2 bases, 9 bases remained unmatched. The CDR3 covers 16 residues. CDR3 sequence: CASSAQQGGLTDTQYF. CDR3 sequence (DNA): TGTGCCAGCAGCGCACAACAGGGGGGCCTCACAGATACGCAGTATTTT.